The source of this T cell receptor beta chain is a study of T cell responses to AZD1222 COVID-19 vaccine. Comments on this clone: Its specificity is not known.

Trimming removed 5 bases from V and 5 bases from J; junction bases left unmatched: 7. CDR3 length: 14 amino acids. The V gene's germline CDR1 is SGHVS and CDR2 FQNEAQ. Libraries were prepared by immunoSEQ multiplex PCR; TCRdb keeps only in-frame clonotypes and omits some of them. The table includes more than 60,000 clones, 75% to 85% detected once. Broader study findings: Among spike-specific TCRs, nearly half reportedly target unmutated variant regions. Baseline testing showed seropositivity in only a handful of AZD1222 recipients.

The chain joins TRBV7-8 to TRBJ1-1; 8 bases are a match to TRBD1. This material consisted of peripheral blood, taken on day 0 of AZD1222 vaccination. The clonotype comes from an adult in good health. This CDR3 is CASSGRTGKTEAFF. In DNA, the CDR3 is TGTGCCAGCAGCGGAAGGACAGGGAAGACTGAAGCTTTCTTT.